This T cell receptor beta chain was documented in a study of shared clonotypes between healthy human individuals. Assay execution proceeded at the deep level. The table came from immunoSEQ multiplex PCR; TCRdb's copy has only in-frame clones and leaves some out. This sample has hundreds of thousands of clones; about 95% occur once, and the top ten carry over 0.1%. The V and J ends lost 4 bases and 7 bases, in that order; junction bases with no gene match: 5. CDR3 length: 13 amino acids. The germline gives CDR1 SGDLS, CDR2 YYNGEE. Terminally differentiated effector memory CD45RA+ cells were excluded from the naive CD8 cells, which were CD45RO-negative and positively selected for CCR7. A remark on this clone: What it binds is unknown.

Study-wide results and caveats: Shared clonotypes: approximately 4.5% naive CD4, roughly 4% naive CD8, about 2.4% memory CD4, approximately 0.4% memory CD8. Large depth notwithstanding, sorted-subset sequencing proved incomplete by rarefaction.

The TCR was taken from a woman in her twenties or thirties in good health. The chain combines TRBV9 with TRBJ1-2; the match to TRBD1 covers 9 bases. Sequenced material: naive CD8+ T cells sorted from blood. The CDR3 bases are TGTGCCAGCAGCCCACAGGGGGCGCCTGGCTACACCTTC. The encoded protein is CASSPQGAPGYTF.